This T cell receptor (beta chain) comes out of a study of blood T cell repertoires in COVID-19. Overall study context: The study drew acute and convalescent COVID-19 samples from the United States, Italy and Spain. T cells, B-cell-depleted T cells, or PBMCs provided the cDNA or gDNA that served as material.

In the source study's methods: Estimates of nucleated cell counts were drawn from the amplification of reference gene primers. Clones were sequenced by immunoSEQ multiplex PCR, and TCRdb holds only the in-frame ones, with some missing. That table furnishes V, J and clone size, whereas the DNA furnished D and trimming. The table has roughly 100,000 clones, 84% seen once; the top ten hold around 15%. V gave up 2 bases and J gave up 6 bases; unmatched junction bases: 10. The CDR3 length is 17 residues. Per the germline V gene, CDR1 is SEHNR and CDR2 is FQNEAQ (reference sequence). The TCR comes from a woman aged 60 to 75 with acute or convalescent COVID-19. Sequenced input: peripheral blood. The chain recombines TRBV7-9 with TRBJ2-1, with 10 bases aligning to TRBD2. The CDR3 DNA reads as TGTGCCAGCAGCTTAAGGGGCGGGGGACTAGCGTCCAATGAGCAGTTCTTC. It specifies CASSLRGGGLASNEQFF.